Below, 10 T cell receptor beta chains from the same sample are listed, as sequenced in a study of regulatory T cells in long-lasting Graves disease (dated by TCRdb to 2020 to 2023). The time point tag for this specimen amounts to: newly diagnosed GD, antithyroid drugs for less than 3 months. For both TCR sequencing and RNA sequencing, RNA was extracted from PBMCs using TRIzol. Library generation was performed with multiplex PCR. Sequencing relied on an Illumina HiSeq 4000. TCR beta libraries were built with iRepertoire HTBI primers and Arm-PCR amplification of CDR3 regions. The public reads were quality trimmed at Q25 with fastp and then assembled into clones with MiXCR by TCRdb, keeping productive beta chains. Each entry is one CDR3 protein sequence, shown with its most common DNA and genes. Counted in this sample were some 320,000 distinct CDR3 sequences; about 20% of them appeared once. Clones ranked in the top ten supply 35% to 45% of the sample.

The material was peripheral blood mononuclear cells (PBMCs), obtained at new diagnosis, from a patient treated with antithyroid drugs. The receptors shown here come from a female donor with Graves disease.

The V call is TRBV7-2, the J call TRBJ2-1; maybe TRBD2 (6 bases). Germline V CDR1 and CDR2: SGHTA, FQGNSA. V lost 3 bases to trimming and J lost 8 bases, with 23 bases between them. This CDR3 region has 17 residues. The CDR3 region is CASSFFIPGVSTYEQFF. The CDR3 DNA reads as TGTGCCAGCAGCTTTTTTATACCGGGAGTATCTACGTATGAGCAGTTCTTC. The whole variable domain, filled in from reference TRBV7-2 and TRBJ2-1, reads GAGVSQSPSNKVTEKGKDVELRCDPISGHTALYWYRQSLGQGLEFLIYFQGNSAPDKSGLPSDRFSAERTGGSVSTLTIQRTQQEDSAVYLCASSFFIPGVSTYEQFFGPGTRLTVL.

CDR3 residues: CASSLYWTSGLRQDTQYF. CDR3 sequence (DNA): TGTGCCAGCAGTTTATACTGGACTAGCGGTTTAAGACAAGATACGCAGTATTTT. This chain connects TRBV27 to TRBJ2-3, with TRBD2 identical over 10 bases. In germline, CDR1 is MNHEY, CDR2 SMNVEV (reference sequence). The CDR3 length is 18 residues. The junction had 12 bases not matched to a gene; V was cut back by 1 base and J by 5 bases.

The gene calls are TRBV27 and TRBJ1-2, with a weak D call TRBD1 (5 bases). Deletions cut 5 bases from V and 4 bases from J, with 14 bases between. This CDR3 spans 14 amino acids. Looked up from germline, CDR1 is MNHEY and CDR2 is SMNVEV (reference sequence). The CDR3 is CASSPSGYVYGYTF. Here the CDR3 DNA reads TGTGCCAGCAGTCCTTCAGGGTACGTCTATGGCTACACCTTC.

The sample holds many counts of this clonotype. The V call is TRBV12-3 or TRBV12-4, the J call TRBJ2-1, with D unresolved. The CDR3 has 12 amino acids. Trimming removed 4 bases from V and 12 bases from J, with 13 bases in between. For the CDR3, the DNA is TGTGCCAGCAGTTCCTCGACCCGGTGGCAGTTCTTC. Amino acids: CASSSSTRWQFF.

The CDR3 here is CASSPLESPYNEQFF. In nucleotides, the CDR3 is TGTGCCAGCAGTCCCCTCGAGAGCCCCTACAATGAGCAGTTCTTC. This chain links TRBV28 with TRBJ2-1; D gene ambiguous. The germline V gene encodes CDR1 MDHEN and CDR2 SYDVKM. V dropped 5 bases and J dropped 2 bases, with 13 bases sitting between them. The CDR3 is 15 amino acids.

The table lists this clonotype with many counts. The CDR3 nucleotides are TGTGCCAGCAGTGAGCAACTAGCGGGAGCCGGGGAGACCCAGTACTTC. It yields the protein CASSEQLAGAGETQYF. The genes are TRBV2 and TRBJ2-5; 11 bases align to TRBD2. The CDR3 contains 16 residues. Germline assignment: CDR1 SNHLY and CDR2 FYNNEI. J gave up 5 bases and V 3 bases, and 8 bases lay outside the gene matches.

The chain carries TRBV24-1 and TRBJ1-2, with 9 nucleotides matching TRBD1. V trimming: 4 bases; J trimming: 8 bases; junction bases outside the gene matches: 7. The CDR3 runs 14 residues. Germline V gene sequence: CDR1 KGHDR, CDR2 SFDVKD. The CDR3 sequence is CATSEPGQGDGYTF. The CDR3 bases are TGTGCCACCAGTGAGCCGGGACAGGGTGACGGCTACACCTTC.

V gene TRBV5-1 combines with J gene TRBJ1-3, with TRBD1 identical over 7 bases. V trimming: 5 bases; J trimming: 0 bases; junction bases outside the gene matches: 14. The CDR3 is 18 amino acids. Germline CDR1 SGHRS, CDR2 YFSETQ. The CDR3, as DNA: TGCGCCAGCAGATCTTCGGTTGGGACAGTTTCCTCTGGAAACACCATATATTTT. Protein product: CASRSSVGTVSSGNTIYF.

This clonotype showed up just a few times. This rearrangement joins TRBV19 to TRBJ1-2; D is ambiguous. Between the trimmed V and J ends, which lost 5 bases and 4 bases, there was a span of 20 bases. The CDR3 runs 16 residues. Germline loops: CDR1 LNHDA, CDR2 SQIVND (reference sequence). The chain's CDR3 is CASSASHGSRGYGYTF. The DNA for the CDR3 is TGTGCCAGTAGTGCAAGTCACGGATCCCGGGGCTATGGCTACACCTTC.

This clonotype appeared many times. The junction departs from germline at one end; a sequencing error may be responsible. This rearrangement joins TRBV28 to TRBJ2-1; 11 bases are a match to TRBD2. This CDR3 has 19 amino acids. Germline V gene data show CDR1 as MDHEN and CDR2 as SYDVKM. The CDR3 DNA is TGTGCCAGCAGTGACGTACCCATAGCGGGAGGGCCGTCCTACAATGGGCAGTTCTTC. Its translation: CASSDVPIAGGPSYNGQFF. The full variable domain, its missing parts supplied by reference TRBV28 and TRBJ2-1, is DVKVTQSSRYLVKRTGEKVFLECVQDMDHENMFWYRQDPGLGLRLIYFSYDVKMKEKGDIPEGYSVSREKKERFSLILESASTNQTSMYLCASSDVPIAGGPSYNGQFFGPGTRLTVL.